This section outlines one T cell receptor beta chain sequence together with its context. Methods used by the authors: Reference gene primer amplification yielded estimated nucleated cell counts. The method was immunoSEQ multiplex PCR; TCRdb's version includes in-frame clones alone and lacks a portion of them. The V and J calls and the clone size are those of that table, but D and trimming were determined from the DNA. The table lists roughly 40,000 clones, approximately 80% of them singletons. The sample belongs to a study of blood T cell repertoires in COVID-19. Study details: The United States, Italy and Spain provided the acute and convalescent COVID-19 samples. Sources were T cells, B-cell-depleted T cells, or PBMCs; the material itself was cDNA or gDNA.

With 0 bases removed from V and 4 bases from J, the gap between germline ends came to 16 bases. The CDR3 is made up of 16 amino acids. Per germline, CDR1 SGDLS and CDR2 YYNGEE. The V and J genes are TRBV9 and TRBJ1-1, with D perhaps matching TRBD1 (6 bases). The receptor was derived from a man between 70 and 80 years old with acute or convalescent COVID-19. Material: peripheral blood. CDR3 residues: CASSVDGGAGGTEAFF. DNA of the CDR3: TGTGCCAGCAGCGTAGATGGGGGCGCGGGGGGCACTGAAGCTTTCTTT.